Following are 27 T cell receptor beta chains from one sample sequenced in a study of neoadjuvant anti-PD-1 for oral cavity cancer. TCRdb's table, derived via immunoSEQ multiplex PCR, lists solely in-frame clones and lacks some. The table records around 31,000 clones, 85% to 90% of them present only once. The sample was PBMCs, taken before nivolumab (anti-PD-1) treatment. These TCRs come from a person between 40 and 80 years old with oral cavity squamous cell carcinoma.

This rearrangement joins TRBV7-2 to TRBJ2-2; the match to TRBD1 covers 11 bases. V was pared by 3 bases and J by 7 bases, with 4 bases of the junction left unmatched. Germline CDR1 reads SGHTA; CDR2 reads FQGNSA. The CDR3 is 15 residues long. The CDR3: CASSLGQGVFGELFF. The CDR3 region has the DNA TGTGCCAGCAGCTTGGGACAGGGGGTTTTCGGGGAGCTGTTTTTT.

The J gene is TRBJ1-1, the V gene TRBV5-6; D is uncertain. Germline CDR1 and CDR2: SGHDT and YYEEEE. This CDR3 comprises 13 residues. Trimming left V 0 bases short and J 8 bases short, with 11 bases between. This chain's CDR3 is CASSLGTYFEAFF. DNA of the CDR3: TGTGCCAGCAGCTTGGGGACTTATTTCGAAGCTTTCTTT. The full variable domain, completed using reference TRBV5-6 and TRBJ1-1, is DAGVTQSPTHLIKTRGQQVTLRCSPKSGHDTVSWYQQALGQGPQFIFQYYEEEERQRGNFPDRFSGHQFPNYSSELNVNALLLGDSALYLCASSLGTYFEAFFGQGTRLTVV.

This clone was recorded a few times. The J gene is TRBJ1-5, the V gene TRBV7-7; 9 bases align to TRBD1. After removal of 6 bases from V and 4 bases from J, the junction contained 10 bases not matched to a gene. The CDR3 has 16 residues. Germline assignment: CDR1 SSHAT and CDR2 FNYEAQ (reference sequence). The CDR3 region is CASRPTGGAGNQPQHF. The CDR3 region has the DNA TGTGCCAGCAGACCAACAGGGGGCGCGGGGAATCAGCCCCAGCATTTT.

The chain is built from TRBV11-2 and TRBJ2-3; tentative D call: TRBD2 (7 bases). With 5 bases removed from V and 1 base from J, the gap between germline ends came to 16 bases. The CDR3 contains 16 residues. Germline CDR1 is SGHAT and CDR2 is FQNNGV. The CDR3 sequence: CASSPSGGSGTDTQYF. DNA of the CDR3: TGTGCCAGCAGCCCCTCGGGGGGCTCGGGCACAGATACGCAGTATTTT. Together with reference TRBV11-2 and TRBJ2-3, the CDR3 gives the full variable domain: EAGVAQSPRYKIIEKRQSVAFWCNPISGHATLYWYQQILGQGPKLLIQFQNNGVVDDSQLPKDRFSAERLKGVDSTLKIQPAKLEDSAVYLCASSPSGGSGTDTQYFGPGTRLTVL.

The gene calls are TRBV1 and TRBJ1-6. TRBV1 is listed as a pseudogene. The CDR3 runs 12 residues. CDR3 in amino acids: CTSSHRVTPLHF. The DNA of the CDR3 is TGCACCAGCAGCCATCGGGTTACACCCCTCCACTTT.

The rearrangement uses TRBV9 and TRBJ2-1, with unresolved D. CDR1 and CDR2 from the germline V gene are SGDLS and YYNGEE. V lost 0 bases to trimming and J lost 7 bases, with 14 bases between them. This CDR3 spans 15 amino acids. The CDR3 DNA is TGTGCCAGCAGCGTAGCTGGATCCCTTGGGAATGAGCAGTTCTTC. Encoded protein: CASSVAGSLGNEQFF.

The V and J genes are TRBV5-6 and TRBJ2-1; TRBD1 aligns across 7 bases. CDR3 size: 14 residues. Germline V gene sequence: CDR1 SGHDT, CDR2 YYEEEE. Trimming took 4 bases from V and 4 from J; bases not matched to a gene: 5. CDR3 in DNA: TGTGCCAGCAGCCCGACACAGGGGTACAATGAGCAGTTCTTC. Residues: CASSPTQGYNEQFF.

In this sample, this clone turned up once. V and J are TRBV5-1 and TRBJ1-1, with D possibly TRBD1 on 5 matching bases. The CDR3 consists of 15 residues. CDR1 is SGHRS, CDR2 YFSETQ, per germline. The ends were cut back, 0 bases at V and 5 bases at J, with 14 bases in the middle. The CDR3: CASSLASGGWTEAFF. In nucleotides, the CDR3 is TGCGCCAGCAGCTTGGCCAGTGGGGGGTGGACTGAAGCTTTCTTT.

The V and J genes are TRBV4-3 and TRBJ1-4; D is unresolved. Germline V gives CDR1 LGHNA, CDR2 YSLEER. V lost 0 bases and J lost 8, with 10 bases in between. The length of the CDR3 is 14 residues. The CDR3: CASSQEVADEKLFF. DNA of the CDR3: TGCGCCAGCAGCCAAGAAGTAGCAGACGAAAAACTGTTTTTT.

J is TRBJ1-5 and V is TRBV5-6; D is unclear. The V end lost 4 bases, the J end lost 0 bases, and 11 bases lay between the germline ends. Germline CDR1 and CDR2: SGHDT and YYEEEE. The CDR3 is 15 amino acids. CDR3 in DNA: TGTGCCAGCAGCCGTGGAGGGCCTAGCAATCAGCCCCAGCATTTT. Translated, it gives CASSRGGPSNQPQHF.

This rearrangement joins TRBV28 to TRBJ2-7, with 10 bases lining up with TRBD2. CDR1 MDHEN and CDR2 SYDVKM come from the germline V gene. CDR3 size: 15 residues. V lost 2 bases and J lost 2; bases outside the gene matches: 3. For the CDR3, the DNA is TGTGCCAGCAGTTTACCTAGCGGGGGTACCTACGAGCAGTACTTC. Translating it yields CASSLPSGGTYEQYF.

The chain combines TRBV5-1 with TRBJ2-3, with TRBD2 matching over 8 bases. This CDR3 contains 18 residues. The trim removed 3 bases at V and 6 bases at J, leaving 18 bases unmatched. Germline V gene lookup returns CDR1 SGHRS and CDR2 YFSETQ. DNA for the CDR3: TGCGCCAGCAGCTCCGCCCTGTTCACGGGGGGGGGCGCTGATACGCAGTATTTT. Residues: CASSSALFTGGGADTQYF.

This clone was observed once. V and J are TRBV5-4 and TRBJ1-4; 8 bases line up with TRBD1. Germline trimming cut 0 bases from V and 7 bases from J; bases unmatched to any gene: 5. This CDR3 spans 15 amino acids. The germline CDR1 and CDR2 sequences are SGHNT and YYREEE (reference sequence). CDR3 amino acids: CASSLGQGLSEKLFF. In DNA form, the CDR3 reads TGTGCCAGCAGCTTGGGACAGGGGCTGAGTGAAAAACTGTTTTTT.

This clone occurred a few times. The rearrangement joins TRBV27 to TRBJ2-7; D not resolved. Trimming removed 1 base at V and 2 bases at J, with 9 bases between. Germline CDR1 and CDR2: MNHEY and SMNVEV (reference sequence). CDR3 length equals 14 residues. CDR3: CASSLYTPPYEQYF. The CDR3 nucleotides read TGTGCCAGCAGTTTATATACCCCGCCCTACGAGCAGTACTTC.

CDR3 DNA: TGCGCCAGCAGTCTAGGACAGCTCCAAGAGACCCAGTACTTC. It translates to CASSLGQLQETQYF. The chain joins TRBV4-1 to TRBJ2-5; TRBD1 is a possible D gene (6 bases). There are 14 residues in the CDR3. Germline V CDR1 and CDR2: MGHRA, YSYEKL. V lost 6 bases to trimming and J lost 1 base, with 12 bases between them.

The gene calls are TRBV6-5 and TRBJ2-5; D is undetermined. The CDR3 is 13 residues long. The germline V gene encodes CDR1 MNHEY and CDR2 SVGAGI. V lost 3 bases, J lost 5 bases, and 10 bases lay in between. The CDR3: CASSYQESETQYF. The CDR3 DNA follows: TGTGCCAGCAGTTATCAAGAATCGGAGACCCAGTACTTC.

This rearrangement joins TRBV5-6 to TRBJ1-1; weak D call: TRBD1 (5 bases). The CDR3 spans 13 residues. V shed 4 bases and J shed 6 bases, with 13 bases lying between them. Germline CDR1 reads SGHDT; CDR2 reads YYEEEE. The chain's CDR3 is CASSRTGYAEAFF. DNA for the CDR3: TGTGCCAGCAGCCGAACAGGTTACGCTGAAGCTTTCTTT.

The chain couples TRBV21-1 to TRBJ2-7; the table's D call of TRBD1 was not tested on the DNA. TRBV21-1 has pseudogene status. CDR3 length: 15 amino acids. The CDR3 region is CASSIPGTGPYEQYF. The CDR3 DNA reads as TGTGCCAGCAGCATACCCGGGACAGGGCCCTACGAGCAGTACTTC.

V gene TRBV4-1 combines with J gene TRBJ2-3, with TRBD2 matching over 7 bases. Germline V gene lookup returns CDR1 MGHRA and CDR2 YSYEKL. This CDR3 has 15 amino acids. V gave up 2 bases and J gave up 2 bases; unmatched junction bases: 4. The CDR3: CASSQLAVNTDTQYF. The CDR3 DNA sequence: TGCGCCAGCAGCCAACTAGCGGTGAACACAGATACGCAGTATTTT.

V and J are TRBV11-2 and TRBJ2-7, with D tentatively TRBD1 or TRBD2 (5 bases each). This CDR3 has 13 residues. In germline, CDR1 is SGHAT, CDR2 FQNNGV. V lost 3 bases to trimming and J lost 6 bases, with 12 bases between them. The chain's CDR3 is CASSFGRGGEQYF. DNA for the CDR3: TGTGCCAGCAGCTTCGGTCGGGGCGGCGAGCAGTACTTC.

The rearrangement uses TRBV20-1 and TRBJ2-7, with a weak D call TRBD2 (6 bases). The ends were cut back, 5 bases at V and 7 bases at J, with 12 bases in the middle. The CDR3 extends over 11 amino acids. Germline V gene sequence: CDR1 DFQATT, CDR2 SNEGSKA (reference sequence). CDR3 in amino acids: CSARWGVEQYF. CDR3 coding DNA: TGCAGTGCTCGCTGGGGGGTTGAGCAGTACTTC.

The rearrangement uses TRBV5-6 and TRBJ1-3; D is ambiguous. Germline lookup yields CDR1 SGHDT and CDR2 YYEEEE. The CDR3 is 15 amino acids. V dropped 4 bases and J dropped 0 bases, with 11 bases sitting between them. CDR3 loop: CASSAVYNSGNTIYF. CDR3 bases: TGTGCCAGCAGCGCGGTCTACAACTCTGGAAACACCATATATTTT.

This clone has just one count. This chain connects TRBV28 to TRBJ1-6; TRBD1 agrees at 8 bases. The CDR3 covers 17 residues. Germline V gene lookup returns CDR1 MDHEN and CDR2 SYDVKM. V lost 6 bases, J lost 0 bases, and 7 bases stayed unmatched. CDR3 bases: TGTGCCAGCAGGTTCGGGACAGGTCTCTCCTATAATTCACCCCTCCACTTT. It translates to CASRFGTGLSYNSPLHF.

The chain employs TRBV6-6 and TRBJ2-2, with unresolved D. Trimming removed 6 bases at V and 1 base at J, with 9 bases between. The CDR3 covers 14 residues. CDR1 and CDR2 from the germline V gene are MNHNY and SVGAGI (reference sequence). CDR3 sequence (DNA): TGTGCCAGCAGCCCCCGACAGAACACCGGGGAGCTGTTTTTT. Protein: CASSPRQNTGELFF.

The chain's CDR3 is CAISESGRETQYF. The CDR3 coding sequence is TGTGCCATCAGTGAGAGCGGGAGGGAGACCCAGTACTTC. V gene TRBV10-3 combines with J gene TRBJ2-5; 9 positions agree with TRBD2. This CDR3 is built from 13 residues. Germline V CDR1 and CDR2: ENHRY, SYGVKD. The V and J ends lost 2 bases and 5 bases, in that order; junction bases with no gene match: 0.

The chain uses TRBV9 and TRBJ1-1, with D perhaps matching TRBD1 (5 bases). Trimming left V 0 bases short and J 1 base short, with 13 bases between. Germline V gives CDR1 SGDLS, CDR2 YYNGEE. The CDR3 spans 16 residues. CDR3 DNA: TGTGCCAGCAGCGTAGGGCCGGACACAGAGAACACTGAAGCTTTCTTT. Its translation is CASSVGPDTENTEAFF. Full variable domain (rest looked up from reference TRBV9 and TRBJ1-1): DSGVTQTPKHLITATGQRVTLRCSPRSGDLSVYWYQQSLDQGLQFLIQYYNGEERAKGNILERFSAQQFPDLHSELNLSSLELGDSALYFCASSVGPDTENTEAFFGQGTRLTVV.

The V call is TRBV4-3, the J call TRBJ2-1; the match to TRBD1 covers 9 bases. V shed 3 bases and J 8 bases; nucleotides not matched to a gene: 14. Germline V gene lookup returns CDR1 LGHNA and CDR2 YSLEER. The CDR3 spans 17 residues. Here the CDR3 reads CASSQEIGGQGRDEQFF. CDR3 DNA: TGCGCCAGCAGCCAGGAAATTGGGGGACAGGGTCGTGATGAGCAGTTCTTC.